The rows below give T cell receptor beta chains drawn from one sample of a study of shared clonotypes between healthy human individuals. Measured with immunoSEQ multiplex PCR; TCRdb has only the in-frame clones, and not every one. The data show about 2.1 million clones, about 93% seen once. The specimen was naive CD8+ T cells from PBMCs. The receptor source for this set is a young man in good health. Some clones in this sample may be carry-over from other donors' samples. CDR3s include the opening cysteine and the closing phenylalanine or tryptophan. Fields, in order: clone size, J gene, V gene, D gene, CDR3 DNA, CDR3 protein. D genes are given only for firm matches. Size is stated for part of the rows, as once, few or many counts, or as a class when the clone is expanded.

- TRBJ2-7 TRBV7-9 TRBD2 TGTGCCAGCAGCTCGCCGACTAGCGGTACATCCTACGAGCAGTACTTC CASSSPTSGTSYEQYF
- TRBJ1-1 TRBV6-1 - TGTGCCAGCAGCAGGGGACCGGGGGCTGAAGCTTTCTTT CASSRGPGAEAFF
- TRBJ1-5 TRBV19 TRBD1 TGTGCCAGCCAACTAAAATACAGGGGGCGTTTTGCGCAGCCCCAGCATTTT CASQLKYRGRFAQPQHF
once TRBJ1-2 TRBV20-1 - TGCAGTGCTAGCGGCCGGGATGGCTACACCTTC CSASGRDGYTF
- TRBJ2-6 TRBV6-1 - TGTGCCAGCAGTGAAATGACTACACTCTATTCTGGGGCCAACGTCCTGACTTTC CASSEMTTLYSGANVLTF
- TRBJ1-3 TRBV11-2 - TGTGCCAGCAGCTTTGTCCGCAAAGACACCATATATTTT CASSFVRKDTIYF
- TRBJ2-1 TRBV27 TRBD2 TGTGCCAGCAGTTTTGGGGGGGGTAACAATGAGCAGTTCTTC CASSFGGGNNEQFF
- TRBJ1-1 TRBV5-6 - TGTGCCAGCAGCGCAGGTGGGGGCACTGAAGCTTTCTTT CASSAGGGTEAFF
once TRBJ2-1 TRBV5-6 TRBD2 TGTGCCAGCAGCTCCGGGACTAGTTCGGGTCAGTTCTTC CASSSGTSSGQFF
few TRBJ1-2 TRBV30 - TGTGCCTGGAGTGAGGTGGATTGGGGCTACACCTTC CAWSEVDWGYTF
few TRBJ1-1 TRBV19 - TGTGCCAGTAGTATAGCCAGAGACACTGAAGCTTTCTTT CASSIARDTEAFF
- TRBJ1-1 TRBV14 - TGTGCCAGCAGCCAAGGGACCGAACCGCGGAACACTGAAGCTTTCTTT CASSQGTEPRNTEAFF
- TRBJ2-7 TRBV27 TRBD2 TGTGCCAGTTCCTTACTAGCGGACCACTACGAGCAGTACTTC CASSLLADHYEQYF
- TRBJ1-1 TRBV9 - TGTGCCAGCAGCGCCGGTGGGGGGGCCACTGAAGCTTTCTTT CASSAGGGATEAFF